A single sample is the source of the 5 T cell receptor beta chains below, sequenced in a study of control samples from healthy donors and cancer patients. Assay used: immunoSEQ multiplex PCR; TCRdb lists only in-frame clones, some missing. The sample yields 85,000 to 100,000 clones, more than 80% seen once. The specimen sequenced was blood. These receptors came from a man aged 18 to 29 in good health.

The gene calls are TRBV20-1 and TRBJ1-2; TRBD1 matches at 9 bases. V lost 3 bases and J lost 8; bases outside the gene matches: 7. Germline lookup yields CDR1 DFQATT and CDR2 SNEGSKA (reference sequence). The CDR3 sequence is 13 residues long. The CDR3 bases are TGCAGTGCTAGTACAGGGGGCGCCGGGGGCTACACCTTC. The encoded protein is CSASTGGAGGYTF.

The V call is TRBV28, the J call TRBJ1-5, with 8 bases fitting TRBD1. V shed 6 bases and J 0 bases; nucleotides not matched to a gene: 7. This CDR3 is built from 16 residues. The germline V gene has CDR1 MDHEN and CDR2 SYDVKM. CDR3 sequence: CASRNTGTGSNQPQHF. The CDR3 DNA follows: TGTGCCAGCAGGAACACCGGGACAGGTAGCAATCAGCCCCAGCATTTT.

The chain carries TRBV9 and TRBJ2-6; D unresolved. The CDR3 loop spans 14 amino acids. V dropped 0 bases and J dropped 4 bases, with 5 bases sitting between them. CDR1 and CDR2 (germline): SGDLS, YYNGEE. CDR3 residues: CASSVAPGANVLTF. The CDR3 coding sequence is TGTGCCAGCAGCGTAGCTCCCGGGGCCAACGTCCTGACTTTC.

V is TRBV14 and J is TRBJ1-4, with D maybe TRBD1 (5 bases). The CDR3 sequence is 15 residues long. The germline gives CDR1 SGHDN, CDR2 FVKESK. Trimming removed 0 bases from V and 10 bases from J, with 15 bases in between. The CDR3 reads CASSQDHRGDGKLFF. The CDR3 bases are TGTGCCAGCAGCCAAGATCACCGAGGGGACGGAAAACTGTTTTTT.

This chain links TRBV6-4 with TRBJ2-1, with no clear D. Germline V gene sequence: CDR1 MRHNA, CDR2 SNTAGT. The V end was cut by 0 bases, the J end by 6 bases, with 6 bases between. CDR3 length: 13 amino acids. This CDR3 is CASSDSTTNEQFF. CDR3 DNA: TGTGCCAGCAGTGACTCCACGACCAATGAGCAGTTCTTC.